Listed here are 18 T cell receptor beta chains from one sample, sequenced in a study of cytotoxic CD8 clonotypes in ibrutinib-treated CLL. The data were produced by immunoSEQ multiplex PCR, yet TCRdb's version contains in-frame clones alone and is incomplete. The sample includes some 19,000 clones, approximately 81% seen only once; the top ten take roughly 6%. The material was PBMCs, obtained before ibrutinib treatment. The receptors originated from a human donor with chronic lymphocytic leukemia.

In this sample, this clone turned up once. The J gene is TRBJ2-3, the V gene TRBV29-1, with 8 bases fitting TRBD2. The CDR3 consists of 13 residues. Trimming took 7 bases from V and 3 from J; bases not matched to a gene: 6. Germline-derived CDR1 and CDR2 are SQVTM and ANQGSEA. CDR3 in amino acids: CSARGGRTDTQYF. The CDR3 DNA follows: TGCAGCGCCCGGGGGGGCCGTACAGATACGCAGTATTTT.

The V call is TRBV30, the J call TRBJ1-3; maybe TRBD1 (5 bases). Looked up from germline, CDR1 is GTSNPN and CDR2 is SVGIG (reference sequence). This CDR3 spans 13 amino acids. Trimming pared 0 bases from V and 3 bases from J, leaving 6 bases between. Here the CDR3 DNA reads TGTGCCTGGAGTGTGCAGGGTGGAAACACCATATATTTT. Amino acids: CAWSVQGGNTIYF.

V and J are TRBV18 and TRBJ2-5; unclear D gene. CDR1 and CDR2 (germline): KGHSH, LQKENI. The CDR3 totals 15 residues. V lost 0 bases and J 2 bases, leaving 10 bases between the germline ends. CDR3 in amino acids: CASSPPGRSQETQYF. The CDR3 DNA reads as TGTGCCAGCTCACCACCGGGCAGGAGTCAAGAGACCCAGTACTTC.

This clone has more than one count but fewer than ten. The V and J genes are TRBV2 and TRBJ2-7; TRBD2 matches at 10 bases. Trimming removed 1 base from V and 3 bases from J; junction bases left unmatched: 12. The CDR3 runs to 18 residues. The germline V gene encodes CDR1 SNHLY and CDR2 FYNNEI. The CDR3 sequence: CASSEGTSGVFSVYEQYF. The CDR3 coding sequence is TGTGCCAGCAGTGAAGGCACTAGCGGGGTCTTTAGTGTCTACGAGCAGTACTTC.

Judged by abundance, this clone is medium-sized (0.01 to 0.1%). V gene TRBV5-1 combines with J gene TRBJ1-4; 7 bases line up with TRBD1. The ends lost 0 bases at V and 6 bases at J; junction bases unmatched: 8. Per germline, CDR1 SGHRS and CDR2 YFSETQ. The CDR3 sequence is 16 residues long. CDR3 DNA sequence: TGCGCCAGCAGCTTGGCCCGGGACAGCTTCGATGAAAAACTGTTTTTT. Protein sequence: CASSLARDSFDEKLFF.

This rearrangement joins TRBV11-2 to TRBJ2-7, with D possibly TRBD2 on 5 matching bases. The CDR3 has 12 amino acids. Trimming left V 5 bases short and J 2 bases short, with 7 bases between. CDR1 and CDR2 (germline): SGHAT, FQNNGV. CDR3 sequence reads: CASSPRAYEQYF. CDR3 nucleotide sequence: TGTGCCAGCAGCCCGCGGGCCTACGAGCAGTACTTC.

CDR3 bases: TGTGCCAGCAAAAAGGGGCTGAACCAAGAGACCCAGTACTTC. Translated, it gives CASKKGLNQETQYF. The rearrangement joins TRBV6-1 to TRBJ2-5; perhaps TRBD1 as D (5 bases). V lost 7 bases to trimming and J lost 0 bases, with 12 bases between them. Looked up from germline, CDR1 is MNHNS and CDR2 is SASEGT. This CDR3 contains 14 residues.

V usage is TRBV5-4 and J usage is TRBJ2-3; D not resolved. Germline V gives CDR1 SGHNT, CDR2 YYREEE (reference sequence). The CDR3 is made up of 15 amino acids. The V end lost 0 bases, the J end lost 2 bases, and 10 bases lay between the germline ends. The CDR3 sequence is CASSLGLLDTDTQYF. The CDR3 DNA reads TGTGCCAGCAGCTTGGGGCTGCTCGACACAGATACGCAGTATTTT.

This rearrangement joins TRBV9 to TRBJ2-1; maybe TRBD1 (6 bases). The ends were cut back, 3 bases at V and 10 bases at J, with 11 bases in the middle. CDR1 and CDR2 from the germline V gene are SGDLS and YYNGEE. This CDR3 comprises 12 residues. The CDR3, as DNA: TGTGCCAGCAGCGACTGGGGGCTCGAGCAGTTCTTC. It translates to CASSDWGLEQFF.

CDR3 amino acids: CAWSVGGGYEQYF. The CDR3 DNA sequence: TGTGCCTGGAGTGTAGGCGGCGGGTACGAGCAGTACTTC. The chain recombines TRBV30 with TRBJ2-7, with a tentative D call TRBD2 (5 bases). From germline, CDR1 is GTSNPN and CDR2 SVGIG (reference sequence). The length of the CDR3 is 13 residues. V lost 0 bases, J lost 4 bases, and 10 bases lay in between.

The chain links TRBV5-1 to TRBJ2-3; D uncertain. Trimming took off 2 bases at V and 2 bases at J, with 0 bases between the two ends. The V gene's germline CDR1 is SGHRS and CDR2 YFSETQ. The CDR3 has 11 amino acids. CDR3 loop: CASSFTDTQYF. Here the CDR3 DNA reads TGCGCCAGCAGCTTCACAGATACGCAGTATTTT.

The V and J genes are TRBV6-1 and TRBJ2-7, with D perhaps given as TRBD1 or TRBD2 (6 bases each). CDR1 and CDR2 from the germline V gene are MNHNS and SASEGT. Trimming pared 1 base from V and 1 base from J, leaving 14 bases between. The CDR3 has 16 residues. CDR3 region: CASSEGRGAGSYEQYF. CDR3 in DNA: TGTGCCAGCAGTGAAGGGAGGGGGGCCGGATCCTACGAGCAGTACTTC.

V gene TRBV5-1 combines with J gene TRBJ2-1; 10 bases are shared with TRBD1. The CDR3 sequence is 16 residues long. Per germline, CDR1 SGHRS and CDR2 YFSETQ. J lost 3 bases, V lost 0 bases, and 3 bases had no gene match. This CDR3 reads CASSLVRTGGYNEQFF. CDR3 nucleotide sequence: TGCGCCAGCAGCTTGGTTAGGACAGGGGGCTACAATGAGCAGTTCTTC.

This sequence joins TRBV19 and TRBJ2-5; no firm D call. CDR1 is LNHDA and CDR2 is SQIVND in the germline V gene (reference sequence). The CDR3 covers 12 residues. Trimming removed 4 bases from V and 3 bases from J, with 6 bases in between. In nucleotides, the CDR3 is TGTGCCAGTAGTAACCTCGAAGAGACCCAGTACTTC. It translates to CASSNLEETQYF.

This chain links TRBV10-3 with TRBJ1-1; D remains ambiguous. Per germline, CDR1 ENHRY and CDR2 SYGVKD. Trimming pared 6 bases from V and 5 bases from J, leaving 13 bases between. This CDR3 spans 13 amino acids. The CDR3 sequence: CAISTETATEAFF. DNA of the CDR3: TGTGCCATCAGCACAGAAACGGCGACTGAAGCTTTCTTT.

V is TRBV27 and J is TRBJ2-3; TRBD2 is a possible D gene (5 bases). Between the trimmed V and J ends, which lost 5 bases and 4 bases, there was a span of 19 bases. The CDR3 totals 16 residues. Per germline, CDR1 MNHEY and CDR2 SMNVEV (reference sequence). CDR3 DNA: TGTGCCAGCAGTCTTCGGACTCTAAAGTTTGCAGATACGCAGTATTTT. Amino acid sequence: CASSLRTLKFADTQYF.

The chain joins TRBV5-1 to TRBJ1-1, with D maybe TRBD1 (5 bases). The germline V gene encodes CDR1 SGHRS and CDR2 YFSETQ. Between the trimmed V and J ends, which lost 0 bases and 6 bases, there was a span of 12 bases. The CDR3 loop spans 14 amino acids. CDR3 amino acids: CASSLASRVSEAFF. The CDR3 coding sequence is TGCGCCAGCAGCTTGGCCAGCAGGGTCTCTGAAGCTTTCTTT.

The chain employs TRBV27 and TRBJ1-1; no clear D. The V end was cut by 2 bases, the J end by 5 bases, with 9 bases between. There are 13 residues in the CDR3. Germline assignment: CDR1 MNHEY and CDR2 SMNVEV (reference sequence). The CDR3 bases are TGTGCCAGCAGTTTACGAGATGGGACTGAAGCTTTCTTT. It translates to CASSLRDGTEAFF.